A selection of T cell receptor beta chains follows, all from one sample in a study of cytomegalovirus exposure and HLA in healthy donors. The protocol was immunoSEQ multiplex PCR, while the TCRdb copy is restricted to in-frame clones and leaves out a portion. This table holds approximately 60,000 clones, roughly 85% found once. Sequenced material: PBMCs. These receptors were collected from a man younger than 40 in good health and CMV-seronegative. The conserved cysteine and the conserved F or W are not part of the CDR3 here.

j_call: TRBJ1-1; v_call: TRBV30; cdr3_aa: AWSPLRVGNTEAF
j_call: TRBJ1-1; v_call: TRBV9; cdr3_aa: ASSAGTGFLRDTEAF
j_call: TRBJ1-4; v_call: TRBV18; cdr3_aa: ASSAGQGGEKLF
j_call: TRBJ1-5; v_call: TRBV19; cdr3_aa: ASSISGPSNQPQH
j_call: TRBJ1-6; v_call: TRBV5-1; cdr3_aa: ASSLDSRVRGEYNSPLH
j_call: TRBJ1-4; v_call: TRBV27; cdr3_aa: ASSGTGTDSNEKLF
j_call: TRBJ2-3; v_call: TRBV28; cdr3_aa: ASRADTQY
j_call: -; v_call: TRBV30; cdr3_aa: AWRDNSYEQY
j_call: TRBJ1-4; v_call: TRBV30; cdr3_aa: AWSAYRGNEKLF
j_call: TRBJ1-2; v_call: TRBV19; cdr3_aa: ASSPARDYGYT
j_call: TRBJ1-6; v_call: TRBV7-2; cdr3_aa: ASSLGDRINSPLH
j_call: TRBJ2-3; v_call: TRBV5-1; cdr3_aa: ASSPESGGSSIPQY
j_call: TRBJ2-6; v_call: TRBV6-7; cdr3_aa: ASSTPSGANVLT
j_call: TRBJ2-1; v_call: TRBV7-2; cdr3_aa: ASSSGLAYNEQF
j_call: TRBJ2-1; v_call: TRBV5-6; cdr3_aa: ASSPMRTGTEQF
j_call: TRBJ1-1; v_call: TRBV18; cdr3_aa: ASSRDRENTEAF
j_call: TRBJ2-1; v_call: TRBV6-1; cdr3_aa: ASSDREVNEQF
j_call: TRBJ1-2; v_call: TRBV27; cdr3_aa: ASSFLPEPSYGYT
j_call: TRBJ2-3; v_call: TRBV7-2; cdr3_aa: ASSSSRTGRTDTQY
j_call: TRBJ1-2; v_call: TRBV4-3; cdr3_aa: ASSQDDRGAPVYGYT
j_call: TRBJ2-1; v_call: TRBV6-1; cdr3_aa: ASSEGTSSDEQF
j_call: TRBJ1-3; v_call: TRBV2; cdr3_aa: ASRDREPRPGNTIY
j_call: TRBJ1-1; v_call: TRBV2; cdr3_aa: ASRDDRLNTEAF
j_call: TRBJ2-1; v_call: TRBV19; cdr3_aa: ASSFGLGRYNEQF
j_call: TRBJ1-1; v_call: TRBV18; cdr3_aa: ASAWDRTNTEAF
j_call: TRBJ2-1; v_call: TRBV27; cdr3_aa: ASSPSSSSYNEQF
j_call: TRBJ2-1; v_call: TRBV10-3; cdr3_aa: AIRGSSGTKYNEQF
j_call: TRBJ2-7; v_call: TRBV7-2; cdr3_aa: ASSSSTPGRYEQY
j_call: TRBJ2-1; v_call: TRBV29-1; cdr3_aa: SVGLAGQYNEQF
j_call: TRBJ2-1; v_call: TRBV18; cdr3_aa: ASSPTGARYNEQF
j_call: TRBJ2-1; v_call: TRBV7-2; cdr3_aa: ASSLGLAGTSSYNEQF
j_call: TRBJ1-5; v_call: TRBV6-1; cdr3_aa: ASSAQGSNQPQH
j_call: TRBJ1-5; v_call: TRBV27; cdr3_aa: ASSLDGTGEGQPQH
j_call: TRBJ2-7; v_call: TRBV7-9; cdr3_aa: ASSLQGDSYEQY
j_call: TRBJ2-7; v_call: TRBV4-3; cdr3_aa: ASSQGPGQPGSYEQY
j_call: TRBJ2-1; v_call: TRBV28; cdr3_aa: ASIQGNEQF
j_call: TRBJ1-3; v_call: TRBV18; cdr3_aa: ASSPAGVAAYSGNTIY
j_call: TRBJ2-1; v_call: TRBV5-1; cdr3_aa: ASSLIPTGEQF
j_call: TRBJ2-5; v_call: TRBV5-8; cdr3_aa: ASSSQLQETQY
j_call: TRBJ1-2; v_call: TRBV10-3; cdr3_aa: AISPGQGATHYGYT
j_call: TRBJ1-2; v_call: TRBV7-9; cdr3_aa: ASSLGEGRPGYT
j_call: TRBJ1-5; v_call: TRBV6-5; cdr3_aa: ASSVDYDSNQPQH
j_call: TRBJ1-2; v_call: TRBV28; cdr3_aa: ASSLQRYGYT
j_call: TRBJ1-5; v_call: TRBV13; cdr3_aa: ASSLAGAHQPQH
j_call: TRBJ2-1; v_call: TRBV4-2; cdr3_aa: ASSQQLAGEYNEQF
j_call: TRBJ2-7; v_call: TRBV5-1; cdr3_aa: ASSLDSPYEQY
j_call: TRBJ2-1; v_call: TRBV27; cdr3_aa: ASSLRGSSYNEQF
j_call: TRBJ2-7; v_call: TRBV7-7; cdr3_aa: ASSLAQGANYEQY
j_call: TRBJ2-5; v_call: TRBV7-9; cdr3_aa: ASSWGGETQY
j_call: TRBJ1-1; v_call: TRBV7-9; cdr3_aa: ASSLEGGHGTEAF
j_call: TRBJ1-4; v_call: TRBV5-6; cdr3_aa: ASSLTGGSGEKLF
j_call: TRBJ2-7; v_call: TRBV6-5; cdr3_aa: ASSFQGQGASYEQY
j_call: TRBJ2-5; v_call: TRBV23-1; cdr3_aa: ASTGGLRDCRTQY
j_call: TRBJ2-1; v_call: TRBV5-6; cdr3_aa: ASSLAPTGTGYYNEQF
j_call: TRBJ2-7; v_call: TRBV19; cdr3_aa: ARSGTSGRAISGGPYEQY
j_call: TRBJ2-7; v_call: TRBV9; cdr3_aa: ASSVFGQGGEQY
j_call: TRBJ1-5; v_call: TRBV7-9; cdr3_aa: ASSPFSNQPQH
j_call: TRBJ2-1; v_call: TRBV11-2; cdr3_aa: ASSFLGAGEQF